This TCR beta chain was found in a study of CD8+ T cells in alopecia areata. Study summary: Those treated were given oral tofacitinib at 5 to 10 mg twice daily. Tofacitinib treatment spanned 6 to 18 months, with 6 months off drug afterward. The authors scored treated patients' severity by affected scalp percentage. Findings and caveats of the study: Both scalp clonality and the expanded CD8+ clones among the top 100 showed a significant decrease with tofacitinib.

As to treatment: oral pan-JAK inhibitor, 5-10 mg twice daily. On this clone itself: Antigen unknown.

RNA extraction and reverse transcription yielded cDNA as sequencing template. TCRdb's copy holds only in-frame clones and misses some; the assay was immunoSEQ multiplex PCR. Among 110,000 to 150,000 clones listed, 75% to 85% were seen once. From germline, CDR1 is MGHDK and CDR2 SYGVNS. The V gene lost 3 bases and the J gene lost 6 bases, with 8 bases spanning the gap. This CDR3 comprises 12 residues. This specimen was CD8+ T cells sorted from blood, taken at week 4, from a patient treated with tofacitinib. The source is a human donor with alopecia areata. The genes are TRBV25-1 and TRBJ1-2, with D hard to call. CDR3 protein: CASSDDGNGYTF. The CDR3 nucleotides read TGTGCCAGCAGTGATGACGGCAATGGCTACACCTTC.